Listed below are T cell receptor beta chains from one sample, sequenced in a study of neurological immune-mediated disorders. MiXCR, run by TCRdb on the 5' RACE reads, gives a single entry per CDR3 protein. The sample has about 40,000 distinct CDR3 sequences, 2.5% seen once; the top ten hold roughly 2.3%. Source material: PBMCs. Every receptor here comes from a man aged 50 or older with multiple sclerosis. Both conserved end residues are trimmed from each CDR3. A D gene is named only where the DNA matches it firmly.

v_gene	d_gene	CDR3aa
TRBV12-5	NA	ASGSPRHTQY
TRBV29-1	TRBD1	SVSPGQGYNEQF
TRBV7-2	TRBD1	ASSLTSGTGGDTQY
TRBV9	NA	ASSVGNGGREAF
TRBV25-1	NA	ASSSEGSGTDTQY
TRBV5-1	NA	ASSLTGEGYEQY
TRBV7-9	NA	ASSPAGGSGNTIY
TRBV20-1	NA	SARTRNEQY
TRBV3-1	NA	ASSPEIGTLH
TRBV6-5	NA	ASSQGPDTQY
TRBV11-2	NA	ASRPSGASYNEQF
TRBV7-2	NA	ASSSRVNQPQH
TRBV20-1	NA	SAEQGMNTEAF
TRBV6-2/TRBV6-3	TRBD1	ASMVTGVPPLH
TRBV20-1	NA	SARGVGENQPQH
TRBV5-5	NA	ASSGFTGENTEAF
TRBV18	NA	ASSPPGDTEAF
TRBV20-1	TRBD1	SAWGQGNSPLH
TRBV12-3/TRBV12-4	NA	ASTQGGIPGELF
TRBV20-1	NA	SARGPMVYEQY
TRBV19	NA	ASSLYTSLTLVTEAF
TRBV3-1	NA	ASSPSAGNQPQH
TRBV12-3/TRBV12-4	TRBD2	ASSPVAGGPSNEQF
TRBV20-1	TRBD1	SAPPTQGAGLG
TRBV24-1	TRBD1	ATSDSRTGDTEAF
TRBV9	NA	ASSVRAGDGYT
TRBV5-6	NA	ASSLAYRANLAEAF
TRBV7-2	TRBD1	ASSPGQGYSEAF
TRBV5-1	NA	ASSSAGNYGYT
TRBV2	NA	ASTAEGGTEAF
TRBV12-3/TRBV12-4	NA	ASSSAGELF
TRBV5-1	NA	ASSLEATLNTEAF
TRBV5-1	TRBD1	ASSSGQGADTQY
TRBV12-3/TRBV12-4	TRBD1	ASTTTGGYEQY
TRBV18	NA	ASSPVDSSYEQY
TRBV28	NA	ASTPPRGPQN
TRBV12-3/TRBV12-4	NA	ASSRTTEMNTEAF
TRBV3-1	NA	ASSQVFGRLIDTEAF
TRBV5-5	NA	ASGLSGNTIY
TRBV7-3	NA	ASSKEQGPQY
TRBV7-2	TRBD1	ASSWGQGGQPQH
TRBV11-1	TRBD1	ASSLGQGFDTEAF
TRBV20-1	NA	SARVPGGYT
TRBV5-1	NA	ASSLRGNYGYT
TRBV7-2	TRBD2	ASSGLAGGAYEQY